Presented here are 20 T cell receptor beta chains from one specimen sequenced in a study of T cell repertoires in aging, cancer and after chemotherapy (dated 2019 in TCRdb). The sequencer was an Illumina MiSeq. Rearranged TRB sequences spanning V, D and J segments were amplified by multiplex touch-down PCR using a mixed TRB-A/B primer pool. TCRdb reanalyzed the raw reads on its own, using fastp at Q25 for trimming and MiXCR for clone calling, and kept in-frame beta chains. Each CDR3 protein gets just one entry, which takes the most common genes and DNA from the rows behind it. The sample table holds fewer than 600 distinct CDR3 sequences, of which about 30% were seen once. Jointly, the top ten make up just over 20% of the sample. TCR beta rearrangements were amplified from genomic DNA isolated from peripheral blood, not from sorted cells or RNA. Sample: blood. The receptors derive from a human donor with a solid tumor.

This rearrangement joins TRBV7-7 to TRBJ2-1; 7 nucleotides match TRBD2. Germline trimming cut 3 bases from V and 8 bases from J; bases unmatched to any gene: 1. The CDR3 is 12 residues long. CDR1 SSHAT and CDR2 FNYEAQ come from the germline V gene (reference sequence). Written as DNA, the CDR3 is TGTGCCAGCAGCTTGAGCGGGGATGAGCAGTTCTTC. As protein: CASSLSGDEQFF.

Here the CDR3 DNA reads TGTGCCAGCAGCCAAGATGCGGCTAGCGGTTCCTACGAGCAGTACTTC. Its translation: CASSQDAASGSYEQYF. V gene TRBV4-2 combines with J gene TRBJ2-7, with 7 bases fitting TRBD2. Germline CDR1 LGHNA, CDR2 YNFKEQ. The trim removed 0 bases at V and 1 base at J, leaving 6 bases unmatched. The CDR3 spans 16 residues.

By proportion, this clonotype is large. For the CDR3, the DNA is TGTGCCAGCAGCGCCGGGACAGGGCCATTCTATGGCTACACCTTC. Translated: CASSAGTGPFYGYTF. The chain combines TRBV6-5 with TRBJ1-2; 9 bases are a match to TRBD1. The CDR3 has 15 residues. V was pared by 6 bases and J by 4 bases, with 9 bases of the junction left unmatched. Looked up from germline, CDR1 is MNHEY and CDR2 is SVGAGI.

Concerning this clonotype: At one of its ends the junction is not consistent with the germline gene, which may arise from a read error. The rearrangement uses TRBV4-2 and TRBJ1-2; D is uncertain. This CDR3 is built from 17 residues. CDR1 and CDR2 from the germline V gene are LGHNA and YNFKEQ. The CDR3 spells CASSQEAGPLRNYGYTF. For the CDR3, the DNA is TGCGCCAGCAGCCAAGAGGCCGGGCCCCTTAGGAACTATGGCTACACCTTC.

The rearrangement joins TRBV5-1 to TRBJ1-1; D may be TRBD1 (5 bases). CDR1 SGHRS and CDR2 YFSETQ come from the germline V gene. This CDR3 comprises 16 residues. Trimming left V 4 bases short and J 2 bases short, with 18 bases between. In nucleotides, the CDR3 is TGCGCCAGCAGCCTGGGGACGTCCGGACCTAACACTGAAGCTTTCTTT. Protein sequence: CASSLGTSGPNTEAFF.

By sample share, this clonotype is large. V gene TRBV19 combines with J gene TRBJ2-6, with a tentative D call TRBD1 (6 bases). The germline V gene has CDR1 LNHDA and CDR2 SQIVND (reference sequence). V was clipped by 10 bases and J by 3 bases, with 10 bases between them. CDR3 length: 13 amino acids. The CDR3 DNA reads TGTGCCACGGCAGGGGTTGGGGCCAACGTCCTGACTTTC. It translates to CATAGVGANVLTF.

The sample holds a few counts of this clonotype. The CDR3 loop reads CASSYSSRQGAFVGQPQHF. CDR3 coding DNA: TGTGCCAGCAGTTACTCGTCGAGACAGGGGGCTTTCGTTGGTCAGCCCCAGCATTTT. The chain couples TRBV6-2 or TRBV6-3 to TRBJ1-5, with 10 bases fitting TRBD1. Germline-derived CDR1 and CDR2 are MNHEY and SVGEGT. V lost 0 bases to trimming and J lost 6 bases; unmatched junction nucleotides: 14. The CDR3 length is 19 residues.

This chain uses TRBV7-3 with TRBJ2-1, with TRBD1 matching over 7 bases. The CDR3 extends over 13 amino acids. Trimming removed 5 bases from V and 10 bases from J; junction bases left unmatched: 8. CDR1 SGHTA and CDR2 FQGTGA come from the germline V gene. The CDR3 DNA is TGTGCCAGCAGCCGTCAGGACAGGCTCGAGCAGTTCTTC. Protein product: CASSRQDRLEQFF.

In this sample, this clonotype is large. The chain couples TRBV6-2 or TRBV6-3 to TRBJ2-7; perhaps D is TRBD1 or TRBD2 (5 bases each). Per germline, CDR1 MNHEY and CDR2 SVGEGT. The CDR3 length is 16 residues. Trimming stripped 2 bases from V and 2 bases from J, with 16 bases between. CDR3 amino acids: CASSYGLRGDPYEQYF. DNA for the CDR3: TGTGCCAGCAGTTACGGGCTGAGAGGGGATCCCTACGAGCAGTACTTC.

Only a few counts were recorded for this clonotype. The chain uses TRBV12-3 or TRBV12-4 and TRBJ1-4; D remains ambiguous. This CDR3 has 13 amino acids. V was pared by 1 base and J by 6 bases, with 6 bases between. This CDR3 reads CASSLETYEKLFF. In DNA, the CDR3 is TGTGCCAGCAGTTTAGAGACGTATGAAAAACTGTTTTTT.

Within the sample, this clonotype is large. V gene TRBV6-1 combines with J gene TRBJ1-2; D gene unclear. CDR3 size: 13 residues. Germline V gene data show CDR1 as MNHNS and CDR2 as SASEGT. Trimming took 3 bases from V and 1 from J, leaving 6 bases between them. The CDR3 here is CASSDYGNYGYTF. In DNA, the CDR3 is TGTGCCAGCAGTGATTACGGTAACTATGGCTACACCTTC.

This sequence joins TRBV24-1 and TRBJ1-5, with 7 bases lining up with TRBD1. Germline V lookup: CDR1 KGHDR, CDR2 SFDVKD. The ends lost 9 bases at V and 5 bases at J; junction bases unmatched: 6. CDR3 length: 13 residues. The CDR3 sequence: CATQRDRYQPQHF. Here the CDR3 DNA reads TGTGCCACCCAACGGGACAGATATCAGCCCCAGCATTTT.

J is TRBJ1-1 and V is TRBV12-3 or TRBV12-4; TRBD1 aligns across 10 bases. Trimming took 5 bases from V and 10 from J; bases not matched to a gene: 10. The CDR3 extends over 14 amino acids. CDR3 sequence (DNA): TGTGCCAGCAGTAGACAGGGGGCGCCCGTTAGAGCTTTCTTT. Its translation is CASSRQGAPVRAFF.

This clonotype was detected only a few times. V is TRBV7-2 and J is TRBJ2-1, with D perhaps given as TRBD1 or TRBD2 (5 bases each). Germline CDR1 is SGHTA and CDR2 is FQGNSA. Trimming took 4 bases from V and 7 from J, leaving 14 bases between them. This CDR3 has 14 residues. In nucleotides, the CDR3 is TGTGCCAGCAGCTCGAGGGGCCTAACTAATGAGCAGTTCTTC. Protein product: CASSSRGLTNEQFF.

Sample share makes this clonotype large (0.1 to 1%). The chain carries TRBV7-6 and TRBJ2-7; D remains ambiguous. V was clipped by 4 bases and J by 3 bases, with 10 bases between them. Germline CDR1 and CDR2: SGHVS and FNYEAQ. The CDR3 extends over 13 amino acids. The CDR3 sequence is CASSSPPGYEQYF. The CDR3 DNA is TGTGCCAGCAGCTCCCCCCCGGGCTACGAGCAGTACTTC. The entire variable domain, with the rest obtained from reference TRBV7-6 and TRBJ2-7, is as follows: GAGVSQSPRYKVTKRGQDVALRCDPISGHVSLYWYRQALGQGPEFLTYFNYEAQQDKSGLPNDRFSAERPEGSISTLTIQRTEQRDSAMYRCASSSPPGYEQYFGPGTRLTVT.

With respect to this clonotype: One end of the junction does not line up with germline, which may come from a read error. The chain employs TRBV20-1 and TRBJ1-4; 7 bases align to TRBD1. Looked up from germline, CDR1 is DFQATT and CDR2 is SNEGSKA (reference sequence). The CDR3 consists of 14 residues. This CDR3 reads CSASRDSSNKKLFF. DNA for the CDR3: TGCAGTGCTAGCCGGGACAGTTCTAATAAAAAACTGTTTTTT.

This clonotype has more than one count but fewer than ten. V usage is TRBV7-9 and J usage is TRBJ2-3; 13 bases are a match to TRBD2. The CDR3 sequence is 16 residues long. Germline V gene lookup returns CDR1 SEHNR and CDR2 FQNEAQ (reference sequence). V lost 5 bases, J lost 5 bases, and 7 bases stayed unmatched. Here the CDR3 reads CASSETSGRGVDTQYF. The CDR3 DNA reads TGTGCCAGCAGCGAAACTAGCGGGAGGGGTGTAGATACGCAGTATTTT.

The gene calls are TRBV12-3 or TRBV12-4 and TRBJ1-4; 10 bases are a match to TRBD1. V shed 6 bases, J shed 9 bases, and the junction held 7 bases outside the gene matches. The CDR3 is 14 amino acids. The CDR3: CASSRTGGTKKLFF. CDR3 DNA: TGTGCCAGCAGCCGGACAGGGGGTACTAAAAAACTGTTTTTT.

On this clonotype: A read error may produce the germline difference seen at one junction end. The chain carries TRBV18 and TRBJ2-7; no firm D call. The CDR3 spans 12 residues. CDR1 and CDR2 from the germline V gene are KGHSH and LQKENI. The CDR3 DNA is TGTTCCAGCTCAATTGGATCCTACGAGCAGTACTTC. Its protein product is CSSSIGSYEQYF.

This clonotype has more than one count but fewer than ten. This chain links TRBV27 with TRBJ2-1; 7 bases are shared with TRBD2. V was pared by 6 bases and J by 4 bases, with 9 bases of the junction left unmatched. From germline, CDR1 is MNHEY and CDR2 SMNVEV (reference sequence). The CDR3 length is 15 residues. In DNA, the CDR3 is TGTGCCAGCAGCCCGACTAGCCGTGGGTACAATGAGCAGTTCTTC. This translates into CASSPTSRGYNEQFF.